What follows describes a single T cell receptor (beta chain). Its antigen remains unknown. Some clones are missing from TCRdb's copy, which holds only in-frame ones; the method was immunoSEQ multiplex PCR. The table shows about half a million clones, with 79% occurring only once. The source of the sample is a study of shared clonotypes between healthy human individuals. Study-wide background: The study enrolled two women and a few men aged 18 to 49.

The donors, all of them Caucasian adults, lived in Nashville, Tennessee. Trimming removed 4 bases from V and 5 bases from J; junction bases left unmatched: 8. CDR3 size: 15 residues. The V gene's germline CDR1 is LNHDA and CDR2 SQIVND (reference sequence). Study-wide points: The researchers took only blood, and tissue repertoires probably look different.

The J gene is TRBJ2-1, the V gene TRBV19, with 7 bases lining up with TRBD1. Sequencing was performed on PBMCs. The receptor was isolated from a woman between 40 and 55 years old in good health. Some clones in this sample may be carry-over from other donors' samples. Here the CDR3 DNA reads TGTGCCAGTAGTAACCGGGACAGAGCCGACAATGAGCAGTTCTTC. It is translated as CASSNRDRADNEQFF.